These 23 T cell receptor beta chains share one sample of origin, sequenced in a study of a mutant IDH1 vaccine in newly diagnosed glioma. These TCRs are of unknown antigen specificity. Time point reported: week 35, safety follow-up. The investigators gave 300 ug of mutant IDH1 20-mer peptide in each vaccine dose, together with topical imiquimod. The table came from immunoSEQ multiplex PCR; TCRdb's copy has only in-frame clones and leaves some out. The sample contains around 70,000 clones, almost 85% of which appear only once. This specimen consisted of PBMCs, obtained from a glioma patient whose treatment included an IDH1 peptide vaccine. The receptors here all came from a young man with glioma.

The chain employs TRBV19 and TRBJ2-7, with D perhaps matching TRBD1 (5 bases). Germline CDR1 LNHDA, CDR2 SQIVND (reference sequence). This CDR3 is built from 13 residues. V lost 5 bases, J lost 1 base, and 9 bases lay in between. The DNA for the CDR3 is TGTGCCAGTAGTCCGCAGGGATCCTACGAGCAGTACTTC. Protein: CASSPQGSYEQYF. Together with reference TRBV19 and TRBJ2-7, the CDR3 gives the full variable domain: DGGITQSPKYLFRKEGQNVTLSCEQNLNHDAMYWYRQDPGQGLRLIYYSQIVNDFQKGDIAEGYSVSREKKESFPLTVTSAQKNPTAFYLCASSPQGSYEQYFGPGTRLTVT.

The chain couples TRBV18 to TRBJ2-7; 7 bases match TRBD1. V gave up 3 bases and J gave up 3 bases; unmatched junction bases: 8. The V gene's germline CDR1 is KGHSH and CDR2 LQKENI. CDR3 length: 15 amino acids. The CDR3 DNA follows: TGTGCCAGCTCACCTCCGGGACAGAGCTACTACGAGCAGTACTTC. Translation: CASSPPGQSYYEQYF.

The rearrangement joins TRBV18 to TRBJ1-5, with 9 bases matching TRBD1. The CDR3 spans 16 residues. The germline V gene encodes CDR1 KGHSH and CDR2 LQKENI. Germline trimming cut 5 bases from V and 1 base from J; bases unmatched to any gene: 6. CDR3 region: CASSSGTGNSNQPQHF. The CDR3 DNA is TGTGCCAGCTCATCCGGGACAGGGAACAGCAATCAGCCCCAGCATTTT.

This chain joins TRBV7-2 and TRBJ2-7; D possibly corresponds to TRBD1 (5 bases). Trimming removed 5 bases at V and 2 bases at J, with 16 bases between. Germline loops: CDR1 SGHTA, CDR2 FQGNSA. The CDR3 has 15 residues. The CDR3 here is CASSGEPDIPYEQYF. In DNA form, the CDR3 reads TGTGCCAGCAGCGGCGAACCGGACATCCCCTACGAGCAGTACTTC.

V is TRBV29-1 and J is TRBJ2-3, with TRBD1 matching 8 bases. With V trimmed by 5 bases and J by 8 bases, 15 bases remained unmatched. This CDR3 contains 15 residues. The germline V gene has CDR1 SQVTM and CDR2 ANQGSEA. CDR3: CSVSKGTGVSGTQYF. In DNA, the CDR3 is TGCAGCGTTTCTAAAGGGACAGGCGTGTCTGGTACGCAGTATTTT.

V gene TRBV19 combines with J gene TRBJ2-6; maybe TRBD1 (5 bases). Germline V CDR1 and CDR2: LNHDA, SQIVND (reference sequence). Between the trimmed V and J ends, which lost 7 bases and 0 bases, there was a span of 10 bases. This CDR3 contains 15 residues. CDR3 DNA sequence: TGTGCCAGTAACCATCAGGGCTCTGGGGCCAACGTCCTGACTTTC. Amino acids: CASNHQGSGANVLTF. Full variable domain (missing parts from reference TRBV19 and TRBJ2-6): DGGITQSPKYLFRKEGQNVTLSCEQNLNHDAMYWYRQDPGQGLRLIYYSQIVNDFQKGDIAEGYSVSREKKESFPLTVTSAQKNPTAFYLCASNHQGSGANVLTFGAGSRLTVL.

The V and J genes are TRBV7-2 and TRBJ1-2; TRBD1 agrees at 8 bases. Unmatched junction bases numbered 4, after V lost 3 bases and J lost 4 bases. The germline V gene has CDR1 SGHTA and CDR2 FQGNSA. The CDR3 runs to 14 residues. The CDR3, as DNA: TGTGCCAGCAGCTTTGACGACAGGGGCTATGGCTACACCTTC. Translating gives CASSFDDRGYGYTF.

V is TRBV5-1 and J is TRBJ1-4, with 9 bases matching TRBD1. The CDR3 is 16 amino acids. V gave up 2 bases and J gave up 4 bases; unmatched junction bases: 6. The V gene's germline CDR1 is SGHRS and CDR2 YFSETQ. The CDR3 nucleotides are TGCGCCAGCAGCTTAATGTACAGGGGGCTTAATGAAAAACTGTTTTTT. As protein: CASSLMYRGLNEKLFF.

The chain uses TRBV7-6 and TRBJ1-1; D is perhaps TRBD1 (6 bases). The CDR3 contains 14 residues. Trimming removed 6 bases at V and 4 bases at J, with 15 bases between. Germline V gene data show CDR1 as SGHVS and CDR2 as FNYEAQ. The CDR3 reads CASSPQGLGTEAFF. In DNA, the CDR3 is TGTGCCAGCAGTCCACAGGGCTTGGGCACTGAAGCTTTCTTT.

This clone was found once. J is TRBJ1-5 and V is TRBV10-1, with 7 bases lining up with TRBD1. The CDR3 contains 15 residues. Germline-derived CDR1 and CDR2 are WNHNN and SYGVQD (reference sequence). Trimming cost V 5 bases and J 5 bases; bases outside gene matches: 9. This chain's CDR3 is CASSRDREGHQPQHF. CDR3 sequence (DNA): TGCGCCAGCAGTCGAGACAGGGAAGGTCATCAGCCCCAGCATTTT.

The genes are TRBV6-1 and TRBJ1-2, with 10 bases lining up with TRBD1. CDR3 size: 15 residues. After removal of 7 bases from V and 5 bases from J, the junction contained 10 bases not matched to a gene. Germline lookup yields CDR1 MNHNS and CDR2 SASEGT. The CDR3 DNA sequence: TGTGCCAGCACCCCCAGGGACAGGGGAGTTTATGGCTACACCTTC. It is translated as CASTPRDRGVYGYTF.

This clone was detected a few times. The genes are TRBV30 and TRBJ1-2; D is uncertain. The CDR3 is 12 amino acids. Germline CDR1 reads GTSNPN; CDR2 reads SVGIG (reference sequence). The V end was cut by 0 bases, the J end by 8 bases, with 10 bases between. The CDR3 DNA follows: TGTGCCTGGAGTGTAACAGAGAACGGCTACACCTTC. As protein: CAWSVTENGYTF.

The J gene is TRBJ2-1, the V gene TRBV23-1; D is perhaps TRBD2 (6 bases). TRBV23-1 is classed as an ORF, of uncertain function. The length of the CDR3 is 14 residues. The V and J ends lost 11 bases and 3 bases respectively, with 17 bases between them. CDR3 loop: CALGKQRVYNEQFF. CDR3 bases: TGCGCCCTAGGGAAGCAGCGGGTCTACAATGAGCAGTTCTTC.

The chain has TRBV29-1 and TRBJ1-1; unclear D gene. The CDR3 runs to 11 residues. Germline CDR1 and CDR2: SQVTM and ANQGSEA. V was pared by 6 bases and J by 4 bases, with 9 bases between. The CDR3 DNA reads as TGCAGCGTCGCGGACCTCACTGAAGCTTTCTTT. Amino acid sequence: CSVADLTEAFF.

The V call is TRBV19, the J call TRBJ1-1, with D tentatively TRBD1 (6 bases). Trimming pared 3 bases from V and 6 bases from J, leaving 17 bases between. This CDR3 comprises 15 residues. Per the germline V gene, CDR1 is LNHDA and CDR2 is SQIVND (reference sequence). CDR3 protein: CASSIATTGSPEAFF. The CDR3, as DNA: TGTGCCAGTAGTATTGCCACTACAGGGAGCCCTGAAGCTTTCTTT.

There are a few counts of this clone. The gene calls are TRBV30 and TRBJ1-1; D gene ambiguous. CDR1 and CDR2 (germline): GTSNPN, SVGIG (reference sequence). The length of the CDR3 is 13 residues. V was cut by 1 base and J by 0 bases, with 6 bases left in between. The CDR3 here is CAWSGSVNTEAFF. The CDR3 nucleotides read TGTGCCTGGAGTGGGTCGGTGAACACTGAAGCTTTCTTT.

This clone is a singleton in its sample. This chain uses TRBV19 with TRBJ1-2, with 7 bases identical to TRBD1. There are 13 residues in the CDR3. J was trimmed by 5 bases and V by 7 bases; bases with no gene match: 7. Per the germline V gene, CDR1 is LNHDA and CDR2 is SQIVND (reference sequence). The CDR3 region is CASTRDSPYGYTF. Here the CDR3 DNA reads TGTGCCAGTACCCGGGACAGTCCATATGGCTACACCTTC.

This clone was found a few times. This chain links TRBV7-8 with TRBJ1-5; no firm D call. CDR1 is SGHVS and CDR2 is FQNEAQ in the germline V gene. This CDR3 contains 15 residues. V was trimmed by 3 bases and J by 0 bases, leaving 9 bases between them. Here the CDR3 reads CASSLRAYSNQPQHF. CDR3 sequence (DNA): TGTGCCAGCAGCTTGAGGGCATATAGCAATCAGCCCCAGCATTTT.

The chain links TRBV30 to TRBJ2-3; possibly TRBD1 or TRBD2 for D (6 bases each). The germline CDR1 and CDR2 sequences are GTSNPN and SVGIG (reference sequence). This CDR3 is built from 14 residues. Trimming removed 7 bases at V and 2 bases at J, with 16 bases between. Written as DNA, the CDR3 is TGTGCCTCAGAGGGGGGCCGATTCACAGATACGCAGTATTTT. It codes for CASEGGRFTDTQYF.

The rearrangement joins TRBV19 to TRBJ1-1, with D perhaps TRBD1 (6 bases). The V end lost 1 base, the J end lost 0 bases, and 9 bases lay between the germline ends. Germline-derived CDR1 and CDR2 are LNHDA and SQIVND (reference sequence). The CDR3 extends over 15 amino acids. In DNA form, the CDR3 reads TGTGCCAGTAGTATAGGAGGACAGCTGAACACTGAAGCTTTCTTT. It translates to CASSIGGQLNTEAFF. Full variable domain (rest looked up from reference TRBV19 and TRBJ1-1): DGGITQSPKYLFRKEGQNVTLSCEQNLNHDAMYWYRQDPGQGLRLIYYSQIVNDFQKGDIAEGYSVSREKKESFPLTVTSAQKNPTAFYLCASSIGGQLNTEAFFGQGTRLTVV.

The chain carries TRBV7-9 and TRBJ2-4, with 11 bases fitting TRBD2. The CDR3 spans 17 residues. V shed 9 bases, J shed 8 bases, and the junction held 18 bases outside the gene matches. CDR1 and CDR2 from the germline V gene are SEHNR and FQNEAQ (reference sequence). The CDR3, as DNA: TGTGCCAGTCAAAGGACTACTAGCGGGAGTGGATGGGACATTCAGTACTTC. It yields the protein CASQRTTSGSGWDIQYF.

The rearrangement links TRBV29-1 to TRBJ2-1, with TRBD2 matching 16 bases. The CDR3 covers 18 residues. CDR1 and CDR2 from the germline V gene are SQVTM and ANQGSEA. Unmatched junction bases numbered 11, after V lost 8 bases and J lost 1 base. The CDR3 DNA sequence: TGCAGCATCCAGGGACTAGCGGGAGGGCCTATTTCCTACAATGAGCAGTTCTTC. Residues: CSIQGLAGGPISYNEQFF.

The V gene is TRBV2, the J gene TRBJ2-7; D call uncertain. V was pared by 6 bases and J by 4 bases, with 7 bases between. Germline-derived CDR1 and CDR2 are SNHLY and FYNNEI. The CDR3 contains 11 residues. The CDR3 DNA reads TGTGCCAGCAGCCTATATTACGAGCAGTACTTC. It yields the protein CASSLYYEQYF.